These 3 T cell receptor beta chains came from one sample sequenced in a study of T cells in Graves' hyperthyroidism and ophthalmopathy. RNA transcripts yielded amplified TCR beta CDR3 regions. HTBI primers were the set used in a first-round RT-PCR of the TCR CDR3. One entry per CDR3 protein results from TCRdb running MiXCR on the multiplex PCR reads. The repertoire includes some 350,000 distinct CDR3 sequences, about 16% of them detected once, and 15% to 20% sits in the top ten. The sample consisted of blood. The receptors were gathered from a woman aged 55-69 years with Graves' ophthalmopathy.

The table lists this clonotype with many counts. The CDR3: CASSLNGGAGYGYTF. The DNA for the CDR3 is TGCGCCAGCAGCTTGAACGGGGGCGCTGGCTATGGCTACACCTTC. The rearrangement uses TRBV5-1 and TRBJ1-2; maybe TRBD1 (6 bases). V was trimmed by 1 base and J by 4 bases, leaving 14 bases between them. This CDR3 is 15 amino acids long. Germline-derived CDR1 and CDR2 are SGHRS and YFSETQ.

This clonotype was seen a handful of times. The CDR3 sequence: CSVETGTGGYEQYF. The CDR3 coding sequence is TGCAGCGTTGAAACCGGGACAGGGGGCTACGAGCAGTACTTC. The chain has TRBV29-1 and TRBJ2-7; the match to TRBD1 covers 11 bases. Germline CDR1 and CDR2: SQVTM and ANQGSEA. V lost 2 bases and J lost 3; bases outside the gene matches: 3. This CDR3 is 14 amino acids long.

The table lists this clonotype with a few counts. Written as DNA, the CDR3 is TGTGCCAGCAGCAAAAGCCATTACAACGAGCAGTACTTC. Translating it yields CASSKSHYNEQYF. The chain couples TRBV9 to TRBJ2-7, with no clear D. With 4 bases removed from V and 5 bases from J, the gap between germline ends came to 13 bases. This CDR3 region has 13 residues. The germline V gene has CDR1 SGDLS and CDR2 YYNGEE.